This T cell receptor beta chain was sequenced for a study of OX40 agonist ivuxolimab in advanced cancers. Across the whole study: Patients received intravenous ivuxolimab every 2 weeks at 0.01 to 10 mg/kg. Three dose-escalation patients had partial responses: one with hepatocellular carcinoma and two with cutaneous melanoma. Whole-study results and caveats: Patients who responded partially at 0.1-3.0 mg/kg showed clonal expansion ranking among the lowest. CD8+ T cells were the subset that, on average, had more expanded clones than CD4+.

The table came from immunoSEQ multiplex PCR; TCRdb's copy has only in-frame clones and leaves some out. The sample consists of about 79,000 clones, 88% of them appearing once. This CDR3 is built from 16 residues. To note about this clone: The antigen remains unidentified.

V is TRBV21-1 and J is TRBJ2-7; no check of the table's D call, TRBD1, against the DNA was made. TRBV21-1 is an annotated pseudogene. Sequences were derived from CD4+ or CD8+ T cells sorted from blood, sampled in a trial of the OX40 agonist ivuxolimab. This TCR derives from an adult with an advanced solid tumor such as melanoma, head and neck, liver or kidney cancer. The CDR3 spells CASSKGGGTETYEQYF. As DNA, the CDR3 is TGTGCCAGCAGCAAAGGTGGAGGGACAGAGACCTACGAGCAGTACTTC.